The 7 T cell receptor beta chains reported below all come from one sample, sequenced in a study of shared clonotypes between healthy human individuals. Using immunoSEQ multiplex PCR, the repertoire was profiled, and TCRdb retains in-frame clones only, with some absent. The table lists fewer than 1.8 million clones, about 98.5% of them singletons. The sequencing input was naive CD4+ T cells sorted from blood. The subset was: CD45RA+ positively selected. Every receptor here comes from a man between 25 and 39 years old in good health.

This clone was observed once. V usage is TRBV28 and J usage is TRBJ1-2; D remains unclear. The CDR3 is 12 amino acids. The germline V and J ends were trimmed by 5 bases and 4 bases, with 8 bases remaining between them. Germline CDR1 is MDHEN and CDR2 is SYDVKM. CDR3 nucleotide sequence: TGTGCCAGCAGTATCATCCCCTATGGCTACACCTTC. This gives the protein CASSIIPYGYTF.

This CDR3 reads CASSSTPNQETQYF. The CDR3 DNA follows: TGCGCCAGCAGCTCGACGCCCAATCAAGAGACCCAGTACTTC. This chain links TRBV5-1 with TRBJ2-5; D not resolved. This CDR3 contains 14 residues. Germline loops: CDR1 SGHRS, CDR2 YFSETQ. The V gene lost 3 bases and the J gene lost 2 bases, with 11 bases spanning the gap.

CDR3 sequence reads: CASSPTGGAVNADNEKLFF. The CDR3 DNA follows: TGTGCCAGCAGCCCGACAGGGGGCGCCGTAAATGCCGACAATGAAAAACTGTTTTTT. The chain has TRBV7-9 and TRBJ1-4; 10 nucleotides line up with TRBD1. The V gene end was trimmed by 5 bases and the J gene end by 5 bases; junction bases not matched to a gene: 17. CDR1 is SEHNR, CDR2 FQNEAQ, per germline (reference sequence). The CDR3 has 19 amino acids.

The chain couples TRBV5-1 to TRBJ2-1, with D maybe TRBD2 (6 bases). The germline V gene encodes CDR1 SGHRS and CDR2 YFSETQ. Trimming shortened V by 0 bases and J by 2 bases, and 12 bases separated the two germline ends. This CDR3 is built from 16 residues. The DNA for the CDR3 is TGCGCCAGCAGCTTGGCCGAGCGGGCCGCCTACAATGAGCAGTTCTTC. Protein sequence: CASSLAERAAYNEQFF.

The chain combines TRBV11-3 with TRBJ1-2, with TRBD1 identical over 10 bases. V was clipped by 3 bases and J by 2 bases; unmatched bases: 9. The CDR3 extends over 17 amino acids. From germline, CDR1 is SGHNT and CDR2 YENEEA. Here the CDR3 DNA reads TGTGCCAGCAGCTTCCCCCGACAGGGGGCAGAAAACTATGGCTACACCTTC. As protein: CASSFPRQGAENYGYTF.

The V call is TRBV25-1, the J call TRBJ1-2, with D tentatively TRBD1 (5 bases). Per germline, CDR1 MGHDK and CDR2 SYGVNS. The CDR3 totals 15 residues. Trimming stripped 1 base from V and 4 bases from J, with 13 bases between. The CDR3 loop is CASSESRGIGYGYTF. CDR3 DNA sequence: TGTGCCAGCAGTGAATCAAGGGGCATAGGCTATGGCTACACCTTC.

The CDR3 loop is CASSFTGTSGRSEQFF. DNA of the CDR3: TGTGCCAGCAGCTTTACCGGGACTAGCGGGAGGAGTGAGCAGTTCTTC. The rearrangement links TRBV7-8 to TRBJ2-1, with 15 bases aligning to TRBD2. Germline V gives CDR1 SGHVS, CDR2 FQNEAQ. Trimming removed 3 bases from V and 9 bases from J; junction bases left unmatched: 6. This CDR3 has 16 amino acids.